The present TCR beta chain was sequenced within a study of blood T cell repertoires in COVID-19. The wider study: T cells, B-cell-depleted T cells, or PBMCs supplied cDNA or gDNA.

Source study methods: Amplifying reference gene primers gave estimates of nucleated cell counts. The assay was immunoSEQ multiplex PCR, and TCRdb's table has in-frame clones only and misses some. The V and J calls and the clone size are those of that table, but D and trimming were determined from the DNA. This sample has roughly 200,000 clones; about three quarters occur once, and the top ten carry less than 7%. Germline CDR1 is SGHVS and CDR2 is FNYEAQ. The ends were cut back, 5 bases at V and 3 bases at J, with 7 bases in the middle. This CDR3 is built from 13 residues. The receptor's source is a woman aged 70-85 years with acute or convalescent COVID-19. Sequencing was done on a sample of peripheral blood. The V gene is TRBV7-6, the J gene TRBJ2-2; no definite D call. In DNA form, the CDR3 reads TGTGCCAGCAGCCCAGGTTACACCGGGGAGCTGTTTTTT. Translating it yields CASSPGYTGELFF.